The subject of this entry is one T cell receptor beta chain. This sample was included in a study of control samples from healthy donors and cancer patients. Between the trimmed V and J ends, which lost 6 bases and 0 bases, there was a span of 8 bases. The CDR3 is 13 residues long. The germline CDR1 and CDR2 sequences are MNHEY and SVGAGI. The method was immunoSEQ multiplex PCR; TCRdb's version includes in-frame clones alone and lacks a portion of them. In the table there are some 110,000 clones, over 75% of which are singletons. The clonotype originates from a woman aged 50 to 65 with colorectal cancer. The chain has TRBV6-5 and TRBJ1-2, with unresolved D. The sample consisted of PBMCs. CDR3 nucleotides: TGTGCCAGCAGCCCGGACGCTAACTATGGCTACACCTTC. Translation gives CASSPDANYGYTF.